Shown below are 16 T cell receptor beta chains from a single sample sequenced in a study of T cell responses to AZD1222 COVID-19 vaccine (dated by TCRdb to about 2021). The library was generated by the immunoSEQ multiplex PCR assay. Not all clones reach the TCRdb copy of this immuneACCESS table, which keeps in-frame sequences only. Checked studies attribute under half of the gap to unresolved V genes and leave the rest unexplained. The sample records 130,000 to 150,000 clones, 90% to 95% of which are singletons. Roughly 2.9% of the sample rests with the top ten. The sample's time point label, in plain terms: baseline before first vaccination. Reading the label with the study, this specimen's treatment or condition is: meningococcal conjugate vaccine given as trial control. The input for sequencing was peripheral blood, taken on day 0 of MenACWY control vaccination. Every receptor here comes from an adult in good health.

The chain couples TRBV15 to TRBJ1-1, with TRBD1 matching 7 bases. From germline, CDR1 is LNHNV and CDR2 YYDKDF (reference sequence). CDR3 length: 15 amino acids. V lost 1 base, J lost 3 bases, and 5 bases stayed unmatched. The CDR3 DNA reads TGTGCCACCAGCAGAGGAGGGACAGCTGACACTGAAGCTTTCTTT. This sequence encodes CATSRGGTADTEAFF. Together with reference TRBV15 and TRBJ1-1, the CDR3 gives the full variable domain: DAMVIQNPRYQVTQFGKPVTLSCSQTLNHNVMYWYQQKSSQAPKLLFHYYDKDFNNEADTPDNFQSRRPNTSFCFLDIRSPGLGDTAMYLCATSRGGTADTEAFFGQGTRLTVV.

The chain employs TRBV28 and TRBJ1-1; D call uncertain. The V and J ends lost 8 bases and 1 base respectively, with 11 bases between them. The CDR3 loop spans 13 amino acids. Germline CDR1 is MDHEN and CDR2 is SYDVKM. In nucleotides, the CDR3 is TGTGCCAGCTCAACCAGCTGGAACACTGAAGCTTTCTTT. It specifies CASSTSWNTEAFF.

The CDR3 nucleotides are TGTGCCAGCAGCTTACCTACACCAGACTACGAGCAGTACTTC. Translation gives CASSLPTPDYEQYF. The chain recombines TRBV7-2 with TRBJ2-7; D ambiguous. Trimming took off 2 bases at V and 3 bases at J, with 11 bases between the two ends. In germline, CDR1 is SGHTA, CDR2 FQGNSA. The CDR3 length is 14 residues.

The rearrangement uses TRBV27 and TRBJ1-5, with TRBD1 identical over 7 bases. V dropped 5 bases and J dropped 5; count of bases not matched to a gene: 6. Looked up from germline, CDR1 is MNHEY and CDR2 is SMNVEV (reference sequence). The CDR3 has 14 amino acids. CDR3 coding DNA: TGTGCCAGCAGTCAGGGGGAGGGCGATCAGCCCCAGCATTTT. Residues: CASSQGEGDQPQHF.

V gene TRBV5-1 combines with J gene TRBJ2-3; possibly TRBD2 for D (5 bases). This CDR3 is built from 14 residues. Germline values: CDR1 SGHRS, CDR2 YFSETQ. Trimming removed 4 bases from V and 0 bases from J, with 9 bases in between. The CDR3 loop reads CASSEAVSTDTQYF. CDR3 in DNA: TGCGCCAGCAGCGAAGCGGTGAGCACAGATACGCAGTATTTT. Supplemented by reference TRBV5-1 and TRBJ2-3, the full variable domain reads KAGVTQTPRYLIKTRGQQVTLSCSPISGHRSVSWYQQTPGQGLQFLFEYFSETQRNKGNFPGRFSGRQFSNSRSEMNVSTLELGDSALYLCASSEAVSTDTQYFGPGTRLTVL.

V is TRBV19 and J is TRBJ2-1; D remains unclear. V dropped 2 bases and J dropped 8 bases, with 10 bases sitting between them. The CDR3 totals 13 residues. Germline loops: CDR1 LNHDA, CDR2 SQIVND (reference sequence). CDR3 sequence reads: CASSITPGYEQFF. The CDR3 DNA reads TGTGCCAGTAGTATAACCCCCGGATATGAGCAGTTCTTC.

V usage is TRBV30 and J usage is TRBJ2-7; D remains unclear. Germline V lookup: CDR1 GTSNPN, CDR2 SVGIG (reference sequence). CDR3 length: 12 amino acids. V lost 3 bases, J lost 6 bases, and 12 bases lay in between. CDR3 in amino acids: CAWSLSRGEQYF. CDR3 sequence (DNA): TGTGCCTGGAGCCTATCCCGAGGCGAGCAGTACTTC.

This chain joins TRBV18 and TRBJ1-6, with D maybe TRBD1 (5 bases). Germline CDR1 and CDR2: KGHSH and LQKENI. The CDR3 totals 16 residues. Between the trimmed V and J ends, which lost 2 bases and 9 bases, there was a span of 17 bases. CDR3 coding DNA: TGTGCCAGCTCACCAACAACAGGTCAGGGCGCTTCACCCCTCCACTTT. Translating gives CASSPTTGQGASPLHF.

The chain employs TRBV6-5 and TRBJ1-1; the D gene is possibly TRBD1 (5 bases). Germline assignment: CDR1 MNHEY and CDR2 SVGAGI. Trimming took 7 bases from V and 4 from J, leaving 16 bases between them. There are 14 residues in the CDR3. The CDR3 is CASISRGGGTEAFF. DNA for the CDR3: TGTGCCAGCATCAGCCGGGGGGGTGGCACTGAAGCTTTCTTT.

This chain connects TRBV7-9 to TRBJ2-7; 9 nucleotides agree with TRBD1. The V gene end was trimmed by 3 bases and the J gene end by 2 bases; junction bases not matched to a gene: 5. The CDR3 runs 15 residues. Germline V gene lookup returns CDR1 SEHNR and CDR2 FQNEAQ (reference sequence). The CDR3 DNA sequence: TGTGCCAGCAGCTTGGGGGACAGGGCCCCCTACGAGCAGTACTTC. It codes for CASSLGDRAPYEQYF.

The rearrangement links TRBV30 to TRBJ1-5; D possibly corresponds to TRBD1 (6 bases). This CDR3 has 14 residues. The germline V gene has CDR1 GTSNPN and CDR2 SVGIG (reference sequence). V was clipped by 0 bases and J by 4 bases, with 10 bases between them. In DNA form, the CDR3 reads TGTGCCTGGAGTGTCGGGACAACTAATCAGCCCCAGCATTTT. Translating gives CAWSVGTTNQPQHF.

The chain couples TRBV24-1 to TRBJ1-1; 7 nucleotides align to TRBD1. Trimming took 3 bases from V and 2 from J; bases not matched to a gene: 5. This CDR3 region has 15 residues. Germline V gene data show CDR1 as KGHDR and CDR2 as SFDVKD. CDR3 nucleotides: TGTGCCACCAGTGATGCAGGGACAGCTAACACTGAAGCTTTCTTT. Its translation is CATSDAGTANTEAFF.

The rearrangement uses TRBV28 and TRBJ1-2; TRBD1 aligns across 7 bases. This CDR3 is built from 12 residues. Germline V lookup: CDR1 MDHEN, CDR2 SYDVKM. V was clipped by 4 bases and J by 7 bases; unmatched bases: 3. CDR3 region: CASSYDRVGYTF. CDR3 bases: TGTGCCAGCAGTTACGACAGGGTTGGCTACACCTTC.

This chain joins TRBV19 and TRBJ1-5, with TRBD1 matching over 7 bases. V trimming: 5 bases; J trimming: 0 bases; junction bases outside the gene matches: 7. This CDR3 spans 16 amino acids. From germline, CDR1 is LNHDA and CDR2 SQIVND (reference sequence). CDR3 protein: CASSPRGVYSNQPQHF. The CDR3 DNA follows: TGTGCCAGTAGTCCCAGGGGGGTTTATAGCAATCAGCCCCAGCATTTT.

This chain uses TRBV7-9 with TRBJ2-2, with 9 positions matching TRBD1. Germline lookup yields CDR1 SEHNR and CDR2 FQNEAQ (reference sequence). V was pared by 5 bases and J by 3 bases, with 4 bases of the junction left unmatched. The CDR3 length is 15 residues. The CDR3 protein is CASSPDRGYTGELFF. CDR3 nucleotide sequence: TGTGCCAGCAGCCCGGACAGGGGATACACCGGGGAGCTGTTTTTT. Drawing the rest from reference TRBV7-9 and TRBJ2-2, the complete variable domain is DTGVSQNPRHKITKRGQNVTFRCDPISEHNRLYWYRQTLGQGPEFLTYFQNEAQLEKSRLLSDRFSAERPKGSFSTLEIQRTEQGDSAMYLCASSPDRGYTGELFFGEGSRLTVL.

The chain has TRBV10-3 and TRBJ1-1; TRBD1 matches at 11 bases. V lost 6 bases and J lost 1; bases outside the gene matches: 7. Germline CDR1 ENHRY, CDR2 SYGVKD. CDR3 length: 16 residues. CDR3 residues: CAIRKGQGGRNTEAFF. CDR3 in DNA: TGTGCCATCAGAAAGGGACAGGGGGGGAGGAACACTGAAGCTTTCTTT.